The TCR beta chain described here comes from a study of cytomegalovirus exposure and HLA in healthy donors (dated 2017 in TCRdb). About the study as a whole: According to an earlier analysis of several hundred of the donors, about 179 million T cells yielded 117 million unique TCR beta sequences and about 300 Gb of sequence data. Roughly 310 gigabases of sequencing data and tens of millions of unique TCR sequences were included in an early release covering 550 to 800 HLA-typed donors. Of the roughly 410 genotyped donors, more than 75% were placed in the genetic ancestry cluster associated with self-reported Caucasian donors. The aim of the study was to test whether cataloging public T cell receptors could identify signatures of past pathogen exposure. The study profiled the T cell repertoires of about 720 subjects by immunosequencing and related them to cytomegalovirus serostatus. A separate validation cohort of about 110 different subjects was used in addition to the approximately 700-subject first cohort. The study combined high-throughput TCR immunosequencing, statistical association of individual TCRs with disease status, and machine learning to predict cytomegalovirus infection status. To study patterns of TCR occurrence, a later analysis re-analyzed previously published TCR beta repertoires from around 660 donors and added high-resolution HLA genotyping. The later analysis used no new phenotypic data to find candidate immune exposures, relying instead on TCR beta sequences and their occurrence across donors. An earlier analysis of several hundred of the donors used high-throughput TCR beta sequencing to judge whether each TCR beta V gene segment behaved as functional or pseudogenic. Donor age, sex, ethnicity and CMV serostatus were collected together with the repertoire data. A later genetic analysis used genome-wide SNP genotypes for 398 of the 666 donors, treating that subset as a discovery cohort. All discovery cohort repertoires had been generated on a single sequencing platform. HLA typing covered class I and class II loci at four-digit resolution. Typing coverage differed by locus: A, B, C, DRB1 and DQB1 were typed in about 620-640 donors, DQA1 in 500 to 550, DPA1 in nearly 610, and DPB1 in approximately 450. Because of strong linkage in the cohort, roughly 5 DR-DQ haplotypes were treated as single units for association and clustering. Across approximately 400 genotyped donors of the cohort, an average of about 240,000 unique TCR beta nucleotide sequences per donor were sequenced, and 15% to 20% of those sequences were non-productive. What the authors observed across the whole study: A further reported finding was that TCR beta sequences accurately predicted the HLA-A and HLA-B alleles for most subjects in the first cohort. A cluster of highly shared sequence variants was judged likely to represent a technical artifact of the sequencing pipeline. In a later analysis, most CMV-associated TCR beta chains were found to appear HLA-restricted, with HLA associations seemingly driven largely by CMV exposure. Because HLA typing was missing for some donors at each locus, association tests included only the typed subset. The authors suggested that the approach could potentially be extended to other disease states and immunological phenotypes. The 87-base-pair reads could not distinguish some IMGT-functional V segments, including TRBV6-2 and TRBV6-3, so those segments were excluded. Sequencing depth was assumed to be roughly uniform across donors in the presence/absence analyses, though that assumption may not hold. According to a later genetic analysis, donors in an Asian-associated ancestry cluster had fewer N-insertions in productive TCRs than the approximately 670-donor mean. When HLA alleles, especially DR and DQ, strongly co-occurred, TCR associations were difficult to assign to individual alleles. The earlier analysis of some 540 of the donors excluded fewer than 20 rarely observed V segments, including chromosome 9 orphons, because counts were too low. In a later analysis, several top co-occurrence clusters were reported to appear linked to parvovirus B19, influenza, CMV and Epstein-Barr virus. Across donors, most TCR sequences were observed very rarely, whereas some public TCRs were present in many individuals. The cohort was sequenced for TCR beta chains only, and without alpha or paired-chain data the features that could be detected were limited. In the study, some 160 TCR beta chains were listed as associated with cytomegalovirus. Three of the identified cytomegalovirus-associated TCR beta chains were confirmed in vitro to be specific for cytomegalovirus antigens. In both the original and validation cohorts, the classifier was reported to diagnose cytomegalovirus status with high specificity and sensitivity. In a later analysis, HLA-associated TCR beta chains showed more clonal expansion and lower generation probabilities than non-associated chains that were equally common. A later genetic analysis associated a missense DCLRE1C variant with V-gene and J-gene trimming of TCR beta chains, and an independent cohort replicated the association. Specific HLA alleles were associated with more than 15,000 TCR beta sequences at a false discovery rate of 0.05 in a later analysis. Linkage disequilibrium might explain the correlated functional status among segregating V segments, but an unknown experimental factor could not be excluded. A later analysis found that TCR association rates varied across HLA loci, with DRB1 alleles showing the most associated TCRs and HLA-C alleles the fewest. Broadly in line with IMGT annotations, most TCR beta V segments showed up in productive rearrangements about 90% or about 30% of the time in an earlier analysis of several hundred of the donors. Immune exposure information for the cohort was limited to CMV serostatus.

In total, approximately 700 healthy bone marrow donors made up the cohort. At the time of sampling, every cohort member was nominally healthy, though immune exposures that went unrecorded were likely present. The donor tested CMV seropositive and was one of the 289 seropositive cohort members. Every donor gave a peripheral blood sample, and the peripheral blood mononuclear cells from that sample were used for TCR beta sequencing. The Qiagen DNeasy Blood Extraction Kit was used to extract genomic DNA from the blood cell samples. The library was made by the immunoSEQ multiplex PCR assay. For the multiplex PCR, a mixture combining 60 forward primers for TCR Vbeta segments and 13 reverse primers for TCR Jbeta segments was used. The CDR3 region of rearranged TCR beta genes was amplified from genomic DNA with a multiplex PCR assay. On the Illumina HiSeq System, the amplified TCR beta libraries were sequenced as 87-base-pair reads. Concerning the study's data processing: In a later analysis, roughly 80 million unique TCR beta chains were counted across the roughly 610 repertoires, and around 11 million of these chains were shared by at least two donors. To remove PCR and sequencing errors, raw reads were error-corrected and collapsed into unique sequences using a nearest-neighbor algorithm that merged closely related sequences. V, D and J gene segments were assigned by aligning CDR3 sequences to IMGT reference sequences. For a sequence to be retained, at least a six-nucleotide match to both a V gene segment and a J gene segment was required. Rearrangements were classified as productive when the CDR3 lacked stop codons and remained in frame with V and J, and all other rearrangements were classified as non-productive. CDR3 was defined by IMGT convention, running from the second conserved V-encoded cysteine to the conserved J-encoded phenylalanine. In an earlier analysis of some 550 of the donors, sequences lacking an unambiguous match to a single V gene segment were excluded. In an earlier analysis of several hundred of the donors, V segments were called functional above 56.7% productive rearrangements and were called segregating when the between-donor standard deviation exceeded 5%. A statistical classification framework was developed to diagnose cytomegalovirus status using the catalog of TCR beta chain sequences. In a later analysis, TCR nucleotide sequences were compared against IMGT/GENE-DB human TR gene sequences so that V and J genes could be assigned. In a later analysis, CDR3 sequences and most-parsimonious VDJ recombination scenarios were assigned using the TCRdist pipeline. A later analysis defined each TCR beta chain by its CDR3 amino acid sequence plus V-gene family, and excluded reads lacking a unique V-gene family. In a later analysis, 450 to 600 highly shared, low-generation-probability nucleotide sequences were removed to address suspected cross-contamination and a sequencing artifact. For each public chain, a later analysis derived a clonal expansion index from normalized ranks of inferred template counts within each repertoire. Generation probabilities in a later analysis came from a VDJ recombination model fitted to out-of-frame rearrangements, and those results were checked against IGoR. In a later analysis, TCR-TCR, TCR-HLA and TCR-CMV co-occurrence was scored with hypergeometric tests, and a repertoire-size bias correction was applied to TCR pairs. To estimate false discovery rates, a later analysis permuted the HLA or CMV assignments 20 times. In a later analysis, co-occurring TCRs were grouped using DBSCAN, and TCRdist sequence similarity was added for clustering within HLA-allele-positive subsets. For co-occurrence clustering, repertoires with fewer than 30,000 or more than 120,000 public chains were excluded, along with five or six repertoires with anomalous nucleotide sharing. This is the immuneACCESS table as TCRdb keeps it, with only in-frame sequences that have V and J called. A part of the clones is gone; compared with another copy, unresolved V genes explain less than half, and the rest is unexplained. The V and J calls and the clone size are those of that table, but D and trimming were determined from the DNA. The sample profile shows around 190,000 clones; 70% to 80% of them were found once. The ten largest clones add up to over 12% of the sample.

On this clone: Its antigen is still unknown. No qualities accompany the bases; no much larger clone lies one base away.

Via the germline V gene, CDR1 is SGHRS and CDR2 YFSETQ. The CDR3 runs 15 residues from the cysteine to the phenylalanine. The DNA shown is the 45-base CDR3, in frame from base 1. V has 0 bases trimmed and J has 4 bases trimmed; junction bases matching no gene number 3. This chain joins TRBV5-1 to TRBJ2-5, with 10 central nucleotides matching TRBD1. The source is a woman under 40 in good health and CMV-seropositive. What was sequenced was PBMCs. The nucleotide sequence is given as TGCGCCAGCAGCTTGGTGGGGACAGGGGTAGAGACCCAGTACTTC. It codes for CASSLVGTGVETQYF.